This T cell receptor beta chain appears in the sequencing data of a study of CD8+ T cells in alopecia areata. Study-level background: Treated patients received severity scores based on the percentage of scalp area affected.

Treatment of the sample: oral pan-JAK inhibitor, 5-10 mg twice daily. Extraction and reverse transcription of RNA yielded cDNA as the sequencing template. Measured with immunoSEQ multiplex PCR; TCRdb has only the in-frame clones, and not every one. Found here are approximately 170,000 clones, about three fifths of them singletons; the top ten hold 0.65% to 0.7%. This sample comprised CD4+ T cells sorted from blood, obtained at week 4, from a patient treated with tofacitinib. The TCR sequence derives from a human donor with alopecia areata.

For the CDR3, the DNA is TGTGCCAGCAGTTTCGGGGGAGGACTCTACGAGCAGTACTTC. It yields the protein CASSFGGGLYEQYF. J is TRBJ2-7 and V is TRBV27; tentative D call: TRBD2 (6 bases). CDR1 MNHEY and CDR2 SMNVEV come from the germline V gene (reference sequence). This CDR3 has 14 amino acids. V lost 3 bases to trimming and J lost 3 bases, with 12 bases between them.